This T cell receptor beta chain stems from a study of fetal regulatory T cell absence and autoimmunity (dated by TCRdb to about 2017). For context, the study as a whole: Exocrine pancreas autoimmunity was observed in the IPEX patients in the absence of clinical diabetes.

Of note for this clone: This receptor's antigen is unknown. The input lacks base qualities; no much larger clone sits a single base away.

What the authors observed across the whole study: The TCR compartment showed significant oligoclonal enrichment in pancreas versus cord blood, with some top clones over 95-fold enriched. Cord blood and pancreas had broadly similar TRB gene family usage, which resembled published neonatal and adult repertoires. The oligoclonal enrichment was taken as support for antigen-driven autoimmunity in the pancreas before birth in IPEX syndrome.

CDR1 and CDR2 are read off the germline V gene as LGHNT and FRNRAP. Trimming accounts for 6 bases at V and 1 base at J, while the number of junction bases matched to no gene is 6. From the cysteine up to the phenylalanine, the CDR3 has a length of 16 residues. Only the CDR3 region is kept as DNA, spanning 48 bases read in frame from base 1. On the immunoSEQ human TCRbeta survey platform, a two-step multiplex PCR amplified and barcoded the TCRbeta CDR3 regions. Libraries were sequenced on Illumina instruments, and IgH from the same samples was sequenced in parallel. Processing in the source paper ran as follows. To remove PCR and sequencing errors, raw reads were filtered against the IMGT V, D, J definitions and then binned using a nearest-neighbor algorithm. Clones were defined by identical nucleotide sequence; differential abundance between tissues used per-clone Fisher exact tests with pFDR threshold p<0.01. Clones with frequencies too low for statistical inference were excluded by a minimum inclusion filter of 10 in either sample. The immunoSEQ Analyzer was used for pairwise clonal comparisons, and IMGT tools were used to assess gene family usage. In TCRdb, the immuneACCESS table is reduced to in-frame sequences with V and J assigned. These tables do not hold every clone; where another copy was compared, an unresolved V gene accounts for under half, and the others remain unexplained. That table gives V, J and clone size, and the DNA gave D and trimming. This sample holds 85,000 to 100,000 clones; around 72% were observed only once. Just under 2% of the sample is held by the ten biggest clonotypes.

Repertoire sequencing was done on genomic DNA taken from frozen pancreas tissue. The DNeasy Blood and Tissue Kit was used to extract roughly 1.8-3.3 ug of genomic DNA from umbilical cord blood or frozen pancreas. The rearranged segments are TRBV12-5 and TRBJ2-3, and 11 junctional nucleotides match TRBD1. The specimen sequenced was pancreas tissue. The TCR sequence derives from a male donor with IPEX syndrome. The CDR3 region has the sequence CASGPGQGVCTDTQYF. The bases are TGTGCTAGTGGCCCGGGACAGGGGGTTTGCACAGATACGCAGTATTTT.